This T cell receptor beta chain appears in the sequencing data of a study of B cell selection in AIRE deficiency (dated 2019 in TCRdb). Some background on the complete study: Researchers compared the TCRbeta repertoires of sorted blood CD4+ conventional T cells and regulatory T cells from AIRE-deficient patients with the corresponding repertoires from healthy controls. The TCR-sequenced cohort comprised about 5 AIRE-deficient APECED patients and about 5 healthy control donors.

Including cysteine and phenylalanine, the CDR3 has 12 amino acids. Just CDR3 DNA is preserved here, 36 bases in frame from base 1. The germline V gene (reference sequence) provides CDR1 WNHNN and CDR2 SYGVQD. The trim is 8 bases for V and 3 bases for J, with a gap of 11 bases between the germline ends. Conventional CD4 T cells were sorted as CD4+CD127+ cells. The control samples were obtained from healthy donors who were not related to the patients. Sorting of Tconv and Treg cells intended for TCRbeta sequencing was performed on a FACSAria flow cytometer. Sorted cells were collected into 5-ml round-bottom polystyrene tubes, and dry cell pellets were frozen at -80°C before sequencing. The immunoSEQ platform was used to sequence the TCRbeta chain. The original methods were these. Roughly 110,000 distinct in-frame TCRbeta sequences from patients and 130,000 to 150,000 from healthy donors were obtained from pooled conventional T cell repertoires. Treg TCRbeta sequences found in two or more individuals were defined as public, and these public Treg TCRbeta sequences were then searched for in Tconv repertoires. To test for differences between groups, Mann-Whitney U tests with Bonferroni-Dunn correction were run in GraphPad Prism 7.03. TCRdb obtained this table from immuneACCESS and retained in-frame rearrangements with V and J assigned. These tables miss some clones; where compared with another copy, unresolved V genes account for less than half of the shortfall, and the remainder is unexplained. That table is the source of V, J and clone size, and D and trimming were worked out from the DNA. The sample profile shows about 24,000 clones; about 96% of them were found once. In total, the top ten clones hold 0.15% to 0.2% of the sample.

In regard to this clone: Its antigen is currently not known. No base quality values were provided; no much bigger clone lies one nucleotide off.

On the study overall, not on this receptor specifically: Only TCRbeta chains were sequenced, and approximately 35% of shared healthy-donor Treg sequences were also present in healthy Tconv cells, possibly due to differing TCRalpha chains. CDR3s were shorter in shared Treg sequences, reflecting a bias toward rearrangements that have few non-templated nucleotide insertions. Among approximately 3,500 shared Treg TCRbeta sequences, around 34% were shared exclusively among healthy donors and around 9.3% exclusively among patients, which suggests that Treg selection is less efficient in the absence of AIRE. In AIRE-deficient patients, Tconv and Treg cells had TCRBV gene usage, CDR3 length and TCR diversity comparable to those in healthy donors. Around 31% of Treg TCRbeta sequences shared among healthy donors appeared in patient Tconv cells, suggesting diversion of Treg-biased clones into the Tconv compartment.

The sequence was obtained from a human donor in good health. The chain is made from TRBV10-1 and TRBJ2-7; too little of a D gene remains to name it. The specimen was CD4+CD127+ conventional T cells sorted from PBMCs. The encoded CDR3 is CASGITVYEQYF. Read as DNA, the sequence is TGCGCCAGCGGCATCACAGTCTACGAGCAGTACTTC.